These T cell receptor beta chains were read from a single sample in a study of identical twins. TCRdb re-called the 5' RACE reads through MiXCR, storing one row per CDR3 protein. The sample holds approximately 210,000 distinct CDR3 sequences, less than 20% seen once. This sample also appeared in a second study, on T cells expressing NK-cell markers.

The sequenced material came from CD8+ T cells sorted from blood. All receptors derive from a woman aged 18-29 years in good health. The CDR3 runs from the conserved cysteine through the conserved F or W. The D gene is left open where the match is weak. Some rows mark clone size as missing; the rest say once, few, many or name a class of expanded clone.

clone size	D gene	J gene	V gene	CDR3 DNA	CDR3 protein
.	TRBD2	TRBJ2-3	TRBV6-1	TGTGCCAGTGCCCTTAGCGGGGGAAGCACAGATACGCAGTATTTT	CASALSGGSTDTQYF
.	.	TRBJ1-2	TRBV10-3	TGTGCCATCAATAAAGGGGGTCCCGGCTACACCTTC	CAINKGGPGYTF
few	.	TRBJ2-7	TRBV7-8	TGTGCCAGCGGACCTGGGCAAGGGGAGCAGTACTTC	CASGPGQGEQYF
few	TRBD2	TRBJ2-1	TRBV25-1	TGTGCCAGCAGTAGCGGGGGCTACAATGAGCAGTTCTTC	CASSSGGYNEQFF
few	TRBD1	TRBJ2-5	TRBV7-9	TGTGCCAGCAGGTCCCCGGCTGGGGACAGGGACCGGGGGACCCAGTACTTC	CASRSPAGDRDRGTQYF
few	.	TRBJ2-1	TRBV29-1	TGCAGCGTGAAAATCCATAGCCATGAGCAGTTCTTC	CSVKIHSHEQFF
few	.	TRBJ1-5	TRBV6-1	TGTGCCAGCAGTCGCACAGACTCCAATCAGCCCCAGCATTTT	CASSRTDSNQPQHF
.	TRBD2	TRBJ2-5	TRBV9	TGTGCCAGCAGCGCGGGACTAGCGGGAGAAGAGACCCAGTACTTC	CASSAGLAGEETQYF
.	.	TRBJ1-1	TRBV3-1	TGTGCCAGCAGCCAAGATCAGGAAGACACTGAAGCTTTCTTT	CASSQDQEDTEAFF
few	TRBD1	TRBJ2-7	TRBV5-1	TGCGCCAGCAGCTTCCAGGGGGTGAACCCCTACGAGCAGTACTTC	CASSFQGVNPYEQYF
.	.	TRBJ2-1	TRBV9	TGTGCCAGCAGCGGGCCTAGGGAGCAGTTCTTC	CASSGPREQFF
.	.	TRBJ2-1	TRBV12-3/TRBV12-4	TGTGCCAGCAGTTTGGTCCTAGGGTACAATGAGCAGTTCTTC	CASSLVLGYNEQFF
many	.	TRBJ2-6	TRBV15	TGTGCCACCAGCAGTCTTAGCTCTGGGGCCAACGTCCTGACTTTC	CATSSLSSGANVLTF
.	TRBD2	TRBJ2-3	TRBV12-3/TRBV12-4	TGTGCCAGCAGTTTAGGCGGGGGAGGAGATACGCAGTATTTT	CASSLGGGGDTQYF
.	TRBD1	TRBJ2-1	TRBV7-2	TGTGCCAGCAGTCGCAGGGGGCTCGACAATGAGCAGTTCTTC	CASSRRGLDNEQFF
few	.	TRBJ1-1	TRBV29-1	TGCAGCTCCAAATTGGAGAGGAACACTGAAGCTTTCTTT	CSSKLERNTEAFF
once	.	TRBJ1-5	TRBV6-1	TGTGCCAGCAGCCTCTCCGGGGCAGATAATCAGCCCCAGCATTTT	CASSLSGADNQPQHF
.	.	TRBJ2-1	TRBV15	TGTGCCACCAGCAGAACGTCCGGGCATAACAATGAGCAGTTCTTC	CATSRTSGHNNEQFF
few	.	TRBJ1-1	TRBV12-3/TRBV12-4	TGTGCCAGCAGTCCGGGTGCAGGGGCCACTGAAGCTTTCTTT	CASSPGAGATEAFF
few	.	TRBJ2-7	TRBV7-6	TGTGCCAGCAGCCCTAGTGGACTAACAGAGTACGAGCAGTACTTC	CASSPSGLTEYEQYF
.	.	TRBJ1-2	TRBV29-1	TGCAGCGTTGGTAACGCAGAGATCTATGGCTACACCTTC	CSVGNAEIYGYTF
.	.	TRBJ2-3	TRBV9	TGTGCCAGCAGCGTAGTGGAGGGCGCAGATACGCAGTATTTT	CASSVVEGADTQYF
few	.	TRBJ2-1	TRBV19	TGTGCCAGTACAACGGGCAACAATGAGCAGTTCTTC	CASTTGNNEQFF
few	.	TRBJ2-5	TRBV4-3	TGCGCCAGCAGCCACGACGGCTGGATCGAGACCCAGTACTTC	CASSHDGWIETQYF
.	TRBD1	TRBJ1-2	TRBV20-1	TGCAGTGCTCTTCACAGGGGAGGCTACACCTTC	CSALHRGGYTF
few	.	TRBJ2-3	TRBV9	TGTGCCAGCAGCGCAGGTGGGGCCGATACGCAGTATTTT	CASSAGGADTQYF
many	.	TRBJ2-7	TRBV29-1	TGCAGCGTGGTGGCTCACTCCTACGAGCAGTACTTC	CSVVAHSYEQYF
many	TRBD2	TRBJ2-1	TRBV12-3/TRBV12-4	TGTGCCAGCAGTGTTAGCGGGTCCTACAATGAGCAGTTCTTC	CASSVSGSYNEQFF
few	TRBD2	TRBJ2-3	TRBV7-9	TGTGCCAGCAGCTTCCGGACTAGCGGGGGGGGGAATACGCAGTATTTT	CASSFRTSGGGNTQYF
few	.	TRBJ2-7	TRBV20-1	TGCAGTGTTGCAGGGCAAGAGCAGTACTTC	CSVAGQEQYF
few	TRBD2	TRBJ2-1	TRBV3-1	TGTGCCAGCAGCCATCTCCTGGAGACTAGCGGGACGAGCTCCTACAATGAGCAGTTCTTC	CASSHLLETSGTSSYNEQFF
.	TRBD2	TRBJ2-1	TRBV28	TGTGCCAGCAGTTCTAGCGGGAGGCCCTCCAATGAGCAGTTCTTC	CASSSSGRPSNEQFF
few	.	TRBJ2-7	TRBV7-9	TGTGCCAGCAGCTTCGGGGAGAGGGGGGCCTACGAGCAGTACTTC	CASSFGERGAYEQYF
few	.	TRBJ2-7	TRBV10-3	TGTGCCATCAGTGACTCCTACGAGCAGTACTTC	CAISDSYEQYF
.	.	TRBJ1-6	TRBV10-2	TGCGCCAGCAGTGAGTCTAGTTCACCCCTCCACTTT	CASSESSSPLHF
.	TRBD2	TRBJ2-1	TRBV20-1	TGCAGTGCTAGAGCCCATAGGCCATTGCGGGGACTAGCGGGAGCCCCCTACAATGAGCAGTTCTTC	CSARAHRPLRGLAGAPYNEQFF
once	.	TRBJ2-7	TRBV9	TGTGCCAGCAGCGTAGCTGCGACTCCCTACGAGCAGTACTTC	CASSVAATPYEQYF
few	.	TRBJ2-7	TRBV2	TGTGCCAGCAGTGAATATCCAGGGACGCGATACGAGCAGTACTTC	CASSEYPGTRYEQYF
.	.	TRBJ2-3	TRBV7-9	TGTGCCAGCAGCTATAACGCCAACGAGGATACGCAGTATTTT	CASSYNANEDTQYF
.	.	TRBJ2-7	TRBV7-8	TGTGCCAGCATCCTCCGGGACGAGCAGTACTTC	CASILRDEQYF
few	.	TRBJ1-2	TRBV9	TGTGCCAGCAGCGTAGCTGAGAGAGGAGGCTACACCTTC	CASSVAERGGYTF
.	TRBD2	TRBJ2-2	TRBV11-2	TGTGCCAGCAGCTGGCCGGGACTAGCGGGAGGCACGAACACCGGGGAGCTGTTTTTT	CASSWPGLAGGTNTGELFF
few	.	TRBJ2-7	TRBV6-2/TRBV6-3	TGTGCCAGCACCAAGGACTTTTACCTCTACGAGCAGTACTTC	CASTKDFYLYEQYF
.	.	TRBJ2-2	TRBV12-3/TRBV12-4	TGTGCCAGCAGCCCGCCCGGGAGTCTAACCGGGGAGCTGTTTTTT	CASSPPGSLTGELFF
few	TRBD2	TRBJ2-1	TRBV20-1	TGCAGTGGAGCGGGAGGAGGCCACAATGAGCAGTTCTTC	CSGAGGGHNEQFF
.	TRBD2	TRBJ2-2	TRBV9	TGTGCCAGCAGCGAAGAGGGACTAGCGGGCCTGGGGGCCGGGGAGCTGTTTTTT	CASSEEGLAGLGAGELFF
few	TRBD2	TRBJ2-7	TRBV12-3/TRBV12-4	TGTGCCAGCAGTTTAGCGACTAGCGGGAACTACGAGCAGTACTTC	CASSLATSGNYEQYF
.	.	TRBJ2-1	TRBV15	TGTGCCACCAGCAGGAGCCGGGGACTTAGGAATGAGCAGTTCTTC	CATSRSRGLRNEQFF
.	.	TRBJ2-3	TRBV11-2	TGTGCCAGCAGCTCCCCCGGGCCGATTCGCACAGATACGCAGTATTTT	CASSSPGPIRTDTQYF
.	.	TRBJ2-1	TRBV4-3	TGCGCCAGCAGCCATGGAATTGAGGAGCAGTTCTTC	CASSHGIEEQFF
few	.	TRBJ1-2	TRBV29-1	TGCAGCGTTGACAGGGATTTCCATGGCTACACCTTC	CSVDRDFHGYTF